This T cell receptor beta chain stems from a study of CXCR3-negative and CXCR3-positive naive CD8 T cells. The germline gives CDR1 DFQATT, CDR2 SNEGSKA (reference sequence). This CDR3 has 15 amino acids. cDNA libraries for TRB were generated by 5' RACE incorporating UMI labels. TCRdb reanalyzed the 5' RACE reads and collapses them to one entry per CDR3 protein, without DNA. This specimen shows under 75,000 distinct CDR3 sequences; the ten leading clones hold about 4.5%. Material: naive CXCR3- CD8+ T cells from blood. Subset in this sample: CD45RO-CCR7+CD27+CD95- naive CD8+ T cells lacking CXCR3 (TNR3-). The chain is built from TRBV20-1 and TRBJ1-2; checking the TCRdb D call of TRBD1 is not possible without DNA. The receptor was derived from a human donor in good health. Some clones in this sample may be carry-over from other donors' samples. CDR3 sequence reads: CSARDTAGQPSGYTF.